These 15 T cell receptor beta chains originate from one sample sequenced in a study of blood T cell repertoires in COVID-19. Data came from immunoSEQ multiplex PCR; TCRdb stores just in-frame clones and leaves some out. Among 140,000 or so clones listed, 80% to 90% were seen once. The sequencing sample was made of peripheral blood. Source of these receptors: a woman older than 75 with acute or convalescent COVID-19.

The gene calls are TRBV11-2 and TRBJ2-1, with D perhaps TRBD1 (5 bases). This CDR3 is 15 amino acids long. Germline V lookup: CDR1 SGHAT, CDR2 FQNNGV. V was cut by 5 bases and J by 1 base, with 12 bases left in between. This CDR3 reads CASSPAAGSYNEQFF. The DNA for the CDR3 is TGTGCCAGCAGCCCCGCCGCAGGGTCCTACAATGAGCAGTTCTTC.

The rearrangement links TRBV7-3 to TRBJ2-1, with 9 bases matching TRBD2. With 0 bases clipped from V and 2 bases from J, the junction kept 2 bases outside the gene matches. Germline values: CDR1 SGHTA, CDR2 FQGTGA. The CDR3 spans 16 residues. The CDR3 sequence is CASSLTSGGAYNEQFF. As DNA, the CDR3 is TGTGCCAGCAGCTTAACTAGCGGGGGCGCCTACAATGAGCAGTTCTTC.

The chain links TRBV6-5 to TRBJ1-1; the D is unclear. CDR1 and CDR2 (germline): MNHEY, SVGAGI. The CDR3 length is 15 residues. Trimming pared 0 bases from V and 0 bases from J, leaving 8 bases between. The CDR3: CASSYSGSLNTEAFF. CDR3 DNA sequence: TGTGCCAGCAGTTACTCTGGCAGTTTGAACACTGAAGCTTTCTTT.

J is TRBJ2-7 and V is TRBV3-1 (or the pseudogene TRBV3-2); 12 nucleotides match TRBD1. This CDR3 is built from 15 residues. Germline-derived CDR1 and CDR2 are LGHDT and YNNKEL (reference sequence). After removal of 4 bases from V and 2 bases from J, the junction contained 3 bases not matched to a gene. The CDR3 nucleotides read TGTGCCAGCAGCCCGGGACAGGGGGCCGCCTACGAGCAGTACTTC. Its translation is CASSPGQGAAYEQYF.

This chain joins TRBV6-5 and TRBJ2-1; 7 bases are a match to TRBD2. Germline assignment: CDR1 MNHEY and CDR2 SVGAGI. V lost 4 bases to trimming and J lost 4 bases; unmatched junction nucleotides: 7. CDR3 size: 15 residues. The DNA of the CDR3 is TGTGCCAGCAGTTCCGGGGGGTGGGCGTACAATGAGCAGTTCTTC. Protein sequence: CASSSGGWAYNEQFF.

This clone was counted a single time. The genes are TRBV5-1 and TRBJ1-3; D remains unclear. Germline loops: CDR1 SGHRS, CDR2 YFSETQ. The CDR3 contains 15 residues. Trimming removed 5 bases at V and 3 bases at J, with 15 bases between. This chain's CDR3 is CASRSGPGDGNTIYF. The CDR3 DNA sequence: TGCGCCAGCAGATCCGGACCCGGGGATGGAAACACCATATATTTT.

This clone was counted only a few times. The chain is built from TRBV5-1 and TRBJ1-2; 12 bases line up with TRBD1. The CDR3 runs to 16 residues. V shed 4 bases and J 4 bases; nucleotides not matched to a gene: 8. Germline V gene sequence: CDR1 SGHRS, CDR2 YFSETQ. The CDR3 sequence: CASSPSGQGAFYGYTF. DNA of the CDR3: TGCGCCAGCAGCCCGTCGGGACAGGGGGCCTTCTATGGCTACACCTTC.

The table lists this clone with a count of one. The CDR3 region has the DNA TGTGCCTGGAGTGGGACTAGTTTCACCGGGGAGCTGTTTTTT. It translates to CAWSGTSFTGELFF. The V and J genes are TRBV30 and TRBJ2-2, with TRBD2 matching over 7 bases. From germline, CDR1 is GTSNPN and CDR2 SVGIG (reference sequence). After removal of 1 base from V and 4 bases from J, the junction contained 3 bases not matched to a gene. The CDR3 is made up of 14 amino acids.

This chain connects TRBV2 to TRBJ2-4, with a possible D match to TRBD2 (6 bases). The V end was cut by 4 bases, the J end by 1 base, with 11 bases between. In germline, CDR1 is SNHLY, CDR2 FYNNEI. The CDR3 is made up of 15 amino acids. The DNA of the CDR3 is TGTGCCAGCAGTGGTCGGAGGGATGCCAAAAACATTCAGTACTTC. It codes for CASSGRRDAKNIQYF.

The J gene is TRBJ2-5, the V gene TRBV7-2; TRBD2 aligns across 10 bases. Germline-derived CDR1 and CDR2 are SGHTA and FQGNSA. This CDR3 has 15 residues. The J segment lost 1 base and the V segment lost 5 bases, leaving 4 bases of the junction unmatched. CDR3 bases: TGTGCCAGCAGCACAGGACTAGCGGCCCAAGAGACCCAGTACTTC. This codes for CASSTGLAAQETQYF.

CDR3 residues: CASSGLQGSSYNEQFF. The DNA of the CDR3 is TGTGCCAGCAGTGGATTACAGGGGAGCTCCTACAATGAGCAGTTCTTC. The V call is TRBV6-1, the J call TRBJ2-1, with 7 bases aligning to TRBD1. CDR3 length: 16 residues. With 4 bases clipped from V and 0 bases from J, the junction kept 6 bases outside the gene matches. CDR1 and CDR2 (germline): MNHNS, SASEGT.

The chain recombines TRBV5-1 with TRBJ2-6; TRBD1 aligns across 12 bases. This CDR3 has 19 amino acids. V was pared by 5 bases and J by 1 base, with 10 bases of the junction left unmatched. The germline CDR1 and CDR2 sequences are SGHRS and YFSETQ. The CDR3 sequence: CASRRDRGRFSSGANVLTF. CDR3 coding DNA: TGCGCCAGCAGGAGGGACAGGGGGCGATTCTCTTCTGGGGCCAACGTCCTGACTTTC.

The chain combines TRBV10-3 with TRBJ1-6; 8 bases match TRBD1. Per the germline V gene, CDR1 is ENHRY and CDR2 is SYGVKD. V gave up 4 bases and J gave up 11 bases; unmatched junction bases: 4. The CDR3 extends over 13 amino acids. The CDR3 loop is CAISGDRRAPLHF. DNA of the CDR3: TGTGCCATCAGTGGGGACAGGCGCGCACCCCTCCACTTT.

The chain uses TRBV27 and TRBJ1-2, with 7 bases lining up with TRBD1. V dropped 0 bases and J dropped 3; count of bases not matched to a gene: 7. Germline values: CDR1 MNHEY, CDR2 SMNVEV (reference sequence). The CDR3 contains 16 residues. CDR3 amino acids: CASSLSGRQGDYGYTF. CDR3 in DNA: TGTGCCAGCAGTTTATCGGGCAGACAGGGAGACTATGGCTACACCTTC.

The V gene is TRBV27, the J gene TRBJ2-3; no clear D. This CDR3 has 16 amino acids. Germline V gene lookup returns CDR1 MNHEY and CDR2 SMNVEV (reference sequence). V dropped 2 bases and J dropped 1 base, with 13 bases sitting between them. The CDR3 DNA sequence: TGTGCCAGCAGTTTAGGTCCGGTCTTGGGCACAGATACGCAGTATTTT. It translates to CASSLGPVLGTDTQYF.